These 18 T cell receptor beta chains came from one sample sequenced in a study of T-cell memory formation after mild COVID-19. TCRdb recomputed calls from the 5' RACE reads with MiXCR, one row per CDR3 protein. The table records fewer than 350,000 distinct CDR3 sequences, around 15% of them present only once. Sequencing input: PBMCs or a T cell subset sorted from them (not recorded which). The source of these receptors is a man aged 18 to 30 who had mild COVID-19 (a few samples of this study predate the infection). Cell type and time point are not known.

This clonotype was observed a few times. This chain links TRBV6-6 with TRBJ2-7; either TRBD1 or TRBD2 may supply D (5 bases each). The CDR3 has 14 residues. Trimming cost V 0 bases and J 12 bases, with 18 bases left between them. Germline lookup yields CDR1 MNHNY and CDR2 SVGAGI (reference sequence). In DNA, the CDR3 is TGTGCCAGCAGTTACTCGAGGGCAGGGACCGGAGGGTACGTC. It encodes CASSYSRAGTGGYV.

This clonotype has a handful of counts. V usage is TRBV5-1 and J usage is TRBJ1-2; TRBD1 matches 7 bases. J was trimmed by 4 bases and V by 1 base; bases with no gene match: 4. CDR1 SGHRS and CDR2 YFSETQ come from the germline V gene. The length of the CDR3 is 14 residues. The CDR3 nucleotides read TGCGCCAGCAGCTTGCAGACAGGGAGCTATGGCTACACCTTC. This encodes CASSLQTGSYGYTF.

This clonotype was observed at least ten times. The gene calls are TRBV11-2 and TRBJ2-1, with D perhaps TRBD1 (7 bases). Germline CDR1 SGHAT, CDR2 FQNNGV. This CDR3 is built from 13 residues. V lost 8 bases and J 7 bases, leaving 15 bases between the germline ends. CDR3 in DNA: TGTGCCAGCCTCCAGGGGGGCGTAAATGAGCAGTTCTTC. It encodes CASLQGGVNEQFF.

This clonotype was found a few times. This chain joins TRBV29-1 and TRBJ1-3; 8 positions agree with TRBD1. The CDR3 is made up of 13 amino acids. V lost 5 bases, J lost 2 bases, and 2 bases stayed unmatched. Germline CDR1 reads SQVTM; CDR2 reads ANQGSEA. This CDR3 is CSVRDRPGNTIYF. CDR3 nucleotides: TGCAGCGTTCGGGACAGGCCTGGAAACACCATATATTTT.

This clonotype was seen a few times. This chain joins TRBV12-3 or TRBV12-4 and TRBJ2-3, with D perhaps TRBD1 (5 bases). The CDR3 is 11 amino acids. Trimming took 7 bases from V and 9 from J, leaving 11 bases between them. CDR3 in amino acids: CASTPRTTQYF. CDR3 sequence (DNA): TGTGCCAGCACCCCTCGGACAACGCAGTATTTT.

This chain joins TRBV7-9 and TRBJ2-6; D is unresolved. Germline V gene data show CDR1 as SEHNR and CDR2 as FQNEAQ (reference sequence). V lost 3 bases to trimming and J lost 0 bases, with 3 bases between them. CDR3 size: 14 residues. The CDR3, as DNA: TGTGCCAGCAGCTTTGTCTCTGGGGCCAACGTCCTGACTTTC. This codes for CASSFVSGANVLTF.

The V and J genes are TRBV29-1 and TRBJ1-1; possibly TRBD1 for D (5 bases). Trimming stripped 4 bases from V and 4 bases from J, with 10 bases between. There are 12 residues in the CDR3. Germline loops: CDR1 SQVTM, CDR2 ANQGSEA. The CDR3 coding sequence is TGCAGCGTTGGACAGCTCCGCACTGAAGCTTTCTTT. Translating it yields CSVGQLRTEAFF.

This clonotype was picked up many times. The chain links TRBV6-5 to TRBJ2-7; unclear D gene. CDR3 length: 14 amino acids. V lost 5 bases to trimming and J lost 0 bases, with 11 bases between them. Germline V gene sequence: CDR1 MNHEY, CDR2 SVGAGI. This CDR3 is CASSPHYGSYEQYV. The DNA for the CDR3 is TGTGCCAGCAGTCCCCACTACGGCTCCTACGAGCAGTACGTC.

This chain joins TRBV20-1 and TRBJ1-6, with D possibly TRBD1 on 5 matching bases. The CDR3 consists of 15 residues. V shed 5 bases and J shed 3 bases, with 14 bases lying between them. Germline assignment: CDR1 DFQATT and CDR2 SNEGSKA (reference sequence). The CDR3 region has the DNA TGCAGTGCTTCTTGGGGCTCCAACTATAATTCACCCCTCCACTTT. This encodes CSASWGSNYNSPLHF.

This chain connects TRBV9 to TRBJ2-1; the match to TRBD2 covers 7 bases. The CDR3 is 16 amino acids. In germline, CDR1 is SGDLS, CDR2 YYNGEE. J was trimmed by 0 bases and V by 0 bases; bases with no gene match: 3. The CDR3, as DNA: TGTGCCAGCAGCGTAGGGGGCGGGAGCTCCTACAATGAGCAGTTCTTC. Its translation is CASSVGGGSSYNEQFF.

This clonotype turned up a few times. V is TRBV5-1 and J is TRBJ2-2; D may be TRBD1 (5 bases). Germline CDR1 reads SGHRS; CDR2 reads YFSETQ. Deletions cut 4 bases from V and 5 bases from J, with 12 bases between. The CDR3 length is 14 residues. The CDR3 loop is CASSGQGDTGELFF. The CDR3 DNA follows: TGCGCCAGCAGCGGTCAGGGTGATACCGGGGAGCTGTTTTTT.

This CDR3 reads CASTDRDYHPSYEQYF. The CDR3 bases are TGTGCCAGCACTGATCGGGACTACCACCCCTCCTACGAGCAGTACTTC. J is TRBJ2-7 and V is TRBV6-6, with TRBD2 identical over 7 bases. After removal of 7 bases from V and 0 bases from J, the junction contained 12 bases not matched to a gene. The CDR3 totals 16 residues. The germline CDR1 and CDR2 sequences are MNHNY and SVGAGI (reference sequence).

This clonotype appeared many times. The CDR3 loop reads CASSPGGLAVYNEQFF. The CDR3 DNA reads TGTGCCAGCAGCCCCGGGGGGCTAGCAGTTTACAATGAGCAGTTCTTC. The chain carries TRBV7-9 and TRBJ2-1, with D possibly TRBD2 on 7 matching bases. Germline loops: CDR1 SEHNR, CDR2 FQNEAQ (reference sequence). This CDR3 spans 16 amino acids. Trimming stripped 5 bases from V and 4 bases from J, with 18 bases between.

This clonotype was counted a few times. V is TRBV11-2 and J is TRBJ1-6; TRBD1 agrees at 7 bases. Trimming removed 2 bases from V and 6 bases from J; junction bases left unmatched: 4. The CDR3 loop spans 15 amino acids. Germline CDR1 SGHAT, CDR2 FQNNGV. The CDR3 here is CASSLTGQLNSPLHF. CDR3 nucleotides: TGTGCCAGCAGCTTAACGGGACAGCTTAATTCACCCCTCCACTTT.

The CDR3 sequence is CASSFVSVPREQFF. Here the CDR3 DNA reads TGTGCCAGCAGTTTTGTCTCGGTCCCTCGGGAGCAGTTCTTC. V is TRBV12-3 or TRBV12-4 and J is TRBJ2-1; no reliable D call. The CDR3 sequence is 14 residues long. Trimming pared 3 bases from V and 10 bases from J, leaving 16 bases between.

V is TRBV4-2 and J is TRBJ2-2; 7 nucleotides agree with TRBD2. This CDR3 has 18 amino acids. The germline V gene has CDR1 LGHNA and CDR2 YNFKEQ. V was pared by 3 bases and J by 3 bases, with 13 bases of the junction left unmatched. CDR3 bases: TGTGCCAGCAGCCAGGGGACTTCAGGCGGGGGTTACACCGGGGAGCTGTTTTTT. Its translation is CASSQGTSGGGYTGELFF.

This clonotype was seen repeatedly, ten times or more. J is TRBJ2-7 and V is TRBV19; unclear D gene. This CDR3 region has 15 residues. Germline CDR1 is LNHDA and CDR2 is SQIVND (reference sequence). With 2 bases removed from V and 6 bases from J, the gap between germline ends came to 17 bases. The CDR3 sequence: CASSIPRPLKCEQYV. The CDR3, as DNA: TGTGCCAGTAGTATACCCAGGCCGCTAAAGTGCGAGCAGTACGTC.

This clonotype has only a few counts. The gene calls are TRBV6-5 and TRBJ2-1, with D perhaps TRBD1 or TRBD2 (5 bases each). V was clipped by 8 bases and J by 2 bases, with 13 bases between them. The CDR3 loop spans 14 amino acids. Germline assignment: CDR1 MNHEY and CDR2 SVGAGI. The chain's CDR3 is CASARDAAYNEQFF. CDR3 DNA: TGTGCCAGCGCCCGGGACGCCGCCTACAATGAGCAGTTCTTC.